This entry describes one TCR beta chain. Its antigen is currently unknown. The source of the sample is a study of beta chain features in type 1 diabetes. Sorting that relied on CD45RO/CCR7/CD25/CD127/CD95/CD27 yielded CD4+ naive, central memory, regulatory and stem cell-like memory cells. Since all of the isolated RNA was reverse transcribed, expressed TCRB transcripts were what got sequenced. The method was immunoSEQ multiplex PCR; TCRdb's version includes in-frame clones alone and lacks a portion of them. The sample lists under 250,000 clones, 27% occurring once. Study-wide findings and caveats: Whatever favoring of shorter templates PCR might show would apply equally to patients and controls. In type 1 diabetes patients, VDJ junctions had fewer insertions; deletions at these junctions were more frequent.

V lost 3 bases and J lost 7, with 10 bases in between. Looked up from germline, CDR1 is MDHEN and CDR2 is SYDVKM. CDR3 size: 12 residues. The origin of this receptor is a man aged 25-45 years in good health. The chain joins TRBV28 to TRBJ2-7; weak D call: TRBD1 (5 bases). The sample was central memory CD4+ T cells from blood. This CDR3 reads CASSLLKGEQYF. CDR3 in DNA: TGTGCCAGCAGTTTGCTCAAGGGGGAGCAGTACTTC.